Listed here is a single TCR beta chain. No antigen is known for it. Nothing much larger sits one base from this clone, and base qualities are not available. The data derive from a study of CD4 T cells in relation to SARS-CoV-2 and coronaviruses (dated by TCRdb to the early 2020s). As for the study more broadly: The ViraFEST assay cultured PBMCs with antigen for under 13 days, then sequenced TCR beta CDR3s to find antigen-specific clonal expansions. Across all 12 patients in the convalescent cohort, the median age was roughly 38 years, with a range of roughly 20 to 75 years. Patient-derived lymphoblastoid cell lines were used to map the HLA restriction of shared crossreactive spike epitopes. Among the approximately 12 convalescent patients, 8 males and 4 females were included, and two of the subjects were Hispanic. Expansion assays from other donors in the study were sequenced with a different, Illumina-based TCR-beta assay. The study assessed, at the TCR clonotype level, memory CD4+ T cell crossreactivity between SARS-CoV-2 and common cold coronavirus spike proteins. The Adaptive Biotechnologies TCR-sequencing kit was used to sequence samples from a few pre-COVID donors and the naive versus memory experiments, whereas other data were Illumina-based. Study-wide findings and limitations: Significantly weaker SARS-CoV-2-driven expansion was shown by crossreactive clones than by monoreactive clones, consistent with antigenic imprinting. Naive versus memory sequencing indicated that memory recall responses, rather than primary responses primed during culture, are detected by the assay. In around two thirds of donors, memory CD4+ clonotypes turned up that crossrecognized SARS-CoV-2 and at least one common cold coronavirus spike. Because the crossreactivity analysis focused on spike protein, crossreactivity against other viral proteins was not assessed. Small numbers of patients and of tested TCRs limited the study. No donor contributed both pre-pandemic and post-infection samples, which limited tracing the source of pre-existing responses.

Naive and memory CD4+ T cells were separated from cryopreserved PBMCs by CD4 enrichment followed by EasySep naive CD4+ T cell enrichment. Sorted naive or memory CD4+ T cells (10^5) were cultured 1:1 with T cell-depleted PBMCs and CEF peptides for around 9 days. In general, every peptide culture condition was set up in three replicate wells. PBMCs were isolated from leukapheresis product or whole blood by Ficoll-Paque PLUS gradient centrifugation. PBMCs were either cryopreserved at -140 degrees C or used fresh in the expansion assay. The QIAamp Micro DNA Kit was used to extract genomic DNA from the CD4+ T cells. CEF-cultured naive and memory CD4+ T cell DNA received survey-level immunoSEQ TCR-beta sequencing. The study's processing was this. During preprocessing, nonproductive sequences were removed, as were CDR3s that did not start with C, did not end with F or W, or were shorter than 7 amino acids. The MANAFEST web app identified antigen-specific clonotypes based on expansion compared with the reference and other culture wells. A clone was considered positive if the clone showed significant expansion compared with the reference culture in 2 of 3 replicate wells at an FDR below 0.05. To be called positive, a clone also had to show significant expansion compared with every other tandem well and an odds ratio greater than 5. Cultured and uncultured naive and memory CD4+ repertoires were searched for previously identified spike- and CEF-reactive CDR3s. CDR3 homology was quantified as pairwise Levenshtein distance, calculated with the stringdist R package after three terminal residues were trimmed from each end. TCRdb holds this immuneACCESS table with in-frame rearrangements only. Some clones are missing; in checked studies, unresolved V genes explain under half, and the rest has no known cause. From that table come the V and J calls and clone size; the DNA was used to work out D and trimming. The sample table records about 35,000 clones; just under 85% of these occur just once. The top ten clonotypes cover approximately 7% of the sample.

This TCR was recovered from an adult with COVID-19. Sequencing input: naive CD4+ T cells from PBMCs, cultured in vitro. The cell subset or site label of this sample denotes: naive CD4+ T cells isolated by negative enrichment.

The nucleotides are TGTGCCAGCAGCTTGGGGGACAGGGCGGCCGGGGAGCTGTTTTTT. Its protein reads: CASSLGDRAAGELFF. The chain links TRBV5-4 with TRBJ2-2, and 9 bases in between align with TRBD1. Here V drops 0 bases and J drops 6 bases, and the junction holds 3 bases not matched to any gene. The CDR1 and CDR2 encoded by the germline V gene (reference sequence) are SGHNT and YYREEE. From its cysteine to its phenylalanine, the CDR3 spans 15 amino acids. CDR3 DNA only is kept here, 45 bases in frame from base 1.